Detailed here is one T cell receptor beta chain. The antigen remains unidentified. Full-length variable regions came from constant-region reverse primers plus semi-nested Nested Universal Primer A PCR. Using its own MiXCR run on the 5' RACE reads, TCRdb lists one record per CDR3 protein. The table records some 12,000 distinct CDR3 sequences, about 50% of them present only once. Study-wide findings and caveats: Greatest tumor Treg TCR overlap was with tumor naive CD4+ cells.

From germline, CDR1 is KGHSH and CDR2 LQKENI. This CDR3 is 13 amino acids long. Trimming removed 5 bases from V and 1 base from J, with 8 bases in between. CD25-based Treg depletion was applied to purified naive CD4+ T cells. The receptor's source is a female donor with breast cancer. The V gene is TRBV18, the J gene TRBJ1-1; D is uncertain. The sequenced sample consisted of tumor-infiltrating naive CD4+ T cells sorted from the breast tumor. The sample's subset: naive CD4+ T cells, CD4+CD45RA+CD25-. The chain's CDR3 is CASSSEQNTEAFF. The CDR3 nucleotides read TGTGCCAGCTCATCGGAACAGAACACTGAAGCTTTCTTT.